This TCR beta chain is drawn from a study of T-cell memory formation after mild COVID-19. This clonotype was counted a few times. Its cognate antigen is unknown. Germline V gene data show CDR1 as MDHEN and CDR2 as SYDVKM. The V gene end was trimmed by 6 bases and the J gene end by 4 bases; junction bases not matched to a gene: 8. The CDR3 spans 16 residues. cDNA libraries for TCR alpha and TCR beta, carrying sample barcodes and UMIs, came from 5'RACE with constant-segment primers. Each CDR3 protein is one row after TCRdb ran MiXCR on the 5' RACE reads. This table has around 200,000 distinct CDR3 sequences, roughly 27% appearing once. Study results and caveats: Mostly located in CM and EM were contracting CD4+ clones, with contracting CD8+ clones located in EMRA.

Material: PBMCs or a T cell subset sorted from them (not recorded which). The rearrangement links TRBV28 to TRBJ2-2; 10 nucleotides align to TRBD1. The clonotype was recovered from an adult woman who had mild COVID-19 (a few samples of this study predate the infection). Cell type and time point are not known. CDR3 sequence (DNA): TGTGCCAGCAGCCCGTCCGGGACAGGGGTCACCGGGGAGCTGTTTTTT. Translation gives CASSPSGTGVTGELFF.